This record concerns one TCR beta chain sequence. This sample was included in a study of radiotherapy plus CTLA-4 blockade in lung cancer. For the study at large: Objective responses were observed in approximately 20% of patients, and disease control was achieved by about 30%.

Germline lookup yields CDR1 SGHDT and CDR2 YYEEEE. The length of the CDR3 is 14 residues. Trimming cost V 0 bases and J 6 bases, with 13 bases left between them. Ipilimumab-mediated CTLA-4 blockade plus focal radiation was given to patients having chemo-refractory metastatic non-small-cell lung cancer. The data were produced by immunoSEQ multiplex PCR, yet TCRdb's version contains in-frame clones alone and is incomplete. The table has around 55,000 clones, around four fifths seen once. The material was peripheral blood, obtained from a patient treated with radiotherapy plus ipilimumab. The chain carries TRBV5-6 and TRBJ2-7, with no clear D. This receptor was identified in a human donor with non-small cell lung cancer whose response to radiotherapy plus ipilimumab could not be evaluated. CDR3 DNA sequence: TGTGCCAGCAGCTTGGGTAAGCTTCCCGCCGAGCAGTACTTC. Translating gives CASSLGKLPAEQYF.